The source of this T cell receptor beta chain is a study of OX40 agonist ivuxolimab in advanced cancers. Overall study context: Two patients with cutaneous melanoma and one with hepatocellular carcinoma, three in total, showed partial responses. Study conclusions and caveats: Relatively little clonal expansion, among the lowest observed, appeared in partial responders at 0.1-3.0 mg/kg. Several nonresponders also turned out to have low normalized T-cell clonal expansion. Dose levels from 0.1 to 3.0 mg/kg saw CD4+ and CD8+ blood T cells expand clonally by week 6.

Deletions cut 6 bases from V and 7 bases from J, with 15 bases between. The CDR3 is 14 residues long. Germline CDR1 is SGHAT and CDR2 is FQNNGV. Profiled with immunoSEQ multiplex PCR; TCRdb holds only in-frame clones, not every one. The table lists 94,000 or so clones, 84% of them singletons. This clone has only one observation. The antigen remains unidentified. The V gene is TRBV11-2, the J gene TRBJ1-4; maybe TRBD1 (5 bases). The source is an adult with an advanced solid tumor such as melanoma, head and neck, liver or kidney cancer. The source was CD4+ or CD8+ T cells sorted from blood, collected in a trial of the OX40 agonist ivuxolimab. The CDR3 region is CASRGPGPSEKLFF. CDR3 in DNA: TGTGCCAGCAGGGGACCGGGGCCAAGTGAAAAACTGTTTTTT.